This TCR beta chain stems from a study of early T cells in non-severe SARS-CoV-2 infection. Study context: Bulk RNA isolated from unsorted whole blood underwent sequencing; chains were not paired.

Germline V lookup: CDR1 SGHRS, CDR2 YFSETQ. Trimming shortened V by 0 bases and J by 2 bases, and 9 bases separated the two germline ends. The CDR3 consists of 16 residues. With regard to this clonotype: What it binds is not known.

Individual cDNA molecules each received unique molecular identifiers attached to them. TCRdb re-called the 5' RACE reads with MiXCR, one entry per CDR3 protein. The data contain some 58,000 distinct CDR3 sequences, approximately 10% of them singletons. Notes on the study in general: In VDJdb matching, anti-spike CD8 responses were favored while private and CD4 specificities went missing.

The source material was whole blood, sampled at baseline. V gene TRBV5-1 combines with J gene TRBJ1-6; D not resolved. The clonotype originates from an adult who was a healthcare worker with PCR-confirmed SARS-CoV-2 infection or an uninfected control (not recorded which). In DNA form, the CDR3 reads TGCGCCAGCAGCTTGGTTCGGCCAACCTATAATTCACCCCTCCACTTT. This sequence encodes CASSLVRPTYNSPLHF. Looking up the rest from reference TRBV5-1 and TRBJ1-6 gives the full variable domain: KAGVTQTPRYLIKTRGQQVTLSCSPISGHRSVSWYQQTPGQGLQFLFEYFSETQRNKGNFPGRFSGRQFSNSRSEMNVSTLELGDSALYLCASSLVRPTYNSPLHFGNGTRLTVT.